This TCR beta chain was identified during a study of regulatory T cells. This CDR3 is 15 amino acids long. Germline V CDR1 and CDR2: MNHNY, SVGAGI (reference sequence). The V gene lost 5 bases and the J gene lost 0 bases, with 10 bases spanning the gap. Primers: 52 TRBV forward and 13 TRBJ reverse. Measured with immunoSEQ multiplex PCR; TCRdb has only the in-frame clones, and not every one. Of approximately 29,000 clones in the sample, roughly 92% were seen once. Patients aged 2 to 39 years had fewer naive and more memory CD4+ and CD8+ T cells. Regulatory (CD25-high CD127-low) and conventional (CD25-low CD127-high) CD4+ T cells were sorted separately. Study results and caveats: Hydrophobic residues at CDR3 positions 6 and 7 were enriched in conventional CD4+ T cells of CD3G-deficient patients.

Notes on this clone: What it binds is unknown.

This receptor was identified in a child aged 2 to 10 with CD3G deficiency. Sequencing was done on a sample of conventional CD4+ T cells sorted from blood. The gene calls are TRBV6-6 and TRBJ1-4; maybe TRBD1 (6 bases). The CDR3 here is CASSKGQSTNEKLFF. CDR3 DNA: TGTGCCAGCAGTAAAGGACAGTCAACTAATGAAAAACTGTTTTTT.